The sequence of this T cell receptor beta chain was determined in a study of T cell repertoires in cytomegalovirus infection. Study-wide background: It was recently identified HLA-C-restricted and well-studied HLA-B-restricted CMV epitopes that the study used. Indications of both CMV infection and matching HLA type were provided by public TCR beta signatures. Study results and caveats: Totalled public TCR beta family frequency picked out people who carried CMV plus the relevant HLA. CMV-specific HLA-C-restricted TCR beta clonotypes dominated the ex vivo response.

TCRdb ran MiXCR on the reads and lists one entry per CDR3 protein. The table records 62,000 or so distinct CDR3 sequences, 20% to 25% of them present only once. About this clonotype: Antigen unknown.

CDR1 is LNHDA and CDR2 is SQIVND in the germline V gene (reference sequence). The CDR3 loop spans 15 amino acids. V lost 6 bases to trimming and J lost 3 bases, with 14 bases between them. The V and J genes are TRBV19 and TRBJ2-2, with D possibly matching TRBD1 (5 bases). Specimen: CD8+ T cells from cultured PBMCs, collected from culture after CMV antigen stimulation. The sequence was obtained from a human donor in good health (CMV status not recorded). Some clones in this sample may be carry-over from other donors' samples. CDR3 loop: CASRFWGSDTGELFF. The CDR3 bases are TGTGCCAGTAGGTTTTGGGGCAGCGACACCGGGGAGCTGTTTTTT.